This T cell receptor (beta chain) is drawn from a study of blood T cell repertoires in COVID-19. Across the study: Material from acute and convalescent COVID-19 was sourced from the United States, Italy and Spain. Sources were T cells, B-cell-depleted T cells, or PBMCs; the material itself was cDNA or gDNA.

This clone has more than one count but fewer than ten. V dropped 7 bases and J dropped 0 bases, with 10 bases sitting between them. This CDR3 region has 14 residues. Germline loops: CDR1 LNHDA, CDR2 SQIVND (reference sequence). The authors' processing: Amplification from reference gene primers served as the basis for estimated nucleated cell counts. The table came from immunoSEQ multiplex PCR; TCRdb's copy has only in-frame clones and leaves some out. V, J and clone size are taken as reported in that table, and D and trimming were inferred from the DNA itself. The data show around 230,000 clones, roughly 80% seen once.

Input material: peripheral blood. This chain connects TRBV19 to TRBJ1-3, with D perhaps TRBD1 (6 bases). The source is a woman of 80 years or more with acute or convalescent COVID-19. The CDR3 spells CASKQGRSGNTIYF. The DNA for the CDR3 is TGTGCCAGTAAACAGGGCCGCTCTGGAAACACCATATATTTT.